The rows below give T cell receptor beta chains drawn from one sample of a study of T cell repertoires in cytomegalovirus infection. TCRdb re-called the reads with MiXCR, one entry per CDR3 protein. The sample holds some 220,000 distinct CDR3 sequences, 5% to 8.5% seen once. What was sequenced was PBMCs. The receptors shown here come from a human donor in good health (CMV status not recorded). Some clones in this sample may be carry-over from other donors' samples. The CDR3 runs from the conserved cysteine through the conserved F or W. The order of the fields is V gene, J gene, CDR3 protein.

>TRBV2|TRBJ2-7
CASSQGERSYEQYF
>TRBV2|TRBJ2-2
CASSDFWGGELFF
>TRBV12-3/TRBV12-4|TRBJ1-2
CASSPSRDRGVYGYTF
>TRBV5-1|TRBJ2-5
CASSLGGGDQETQYF
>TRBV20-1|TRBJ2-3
CSAPPTGRGATDTQYF
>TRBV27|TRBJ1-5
CASSNRGQPQHF
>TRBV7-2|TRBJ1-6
CASRGTGYWNSPLHF
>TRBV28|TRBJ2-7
CASSPRVSSYEQYF
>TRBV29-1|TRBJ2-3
CSVERLAGGTDTQYF
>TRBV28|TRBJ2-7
CASSPTGRQYF
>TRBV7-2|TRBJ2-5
CASSLTGVETQYF
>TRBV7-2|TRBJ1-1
CASSSTPSGTEAFF
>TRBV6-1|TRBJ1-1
CASSDPGTGNTEAFF
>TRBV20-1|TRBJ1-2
CSASPEIEWVGYTF
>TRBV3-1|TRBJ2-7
CASSPRERRGDKYEQYF
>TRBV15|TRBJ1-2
CVTSRDLGQGEGGYTF
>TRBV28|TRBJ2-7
CASSFAFLYEQYF
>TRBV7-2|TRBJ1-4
CASSLGQGWTNEKLFF
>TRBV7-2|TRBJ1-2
CASSLSGRDNYGYTF
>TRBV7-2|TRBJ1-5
CASSFGDSRNQPQHF
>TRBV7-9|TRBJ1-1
CASTKPADRGLPEAFF
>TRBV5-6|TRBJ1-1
CASSLLEAFF
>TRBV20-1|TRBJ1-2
CSASRDRGSCTF
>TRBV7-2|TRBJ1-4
CASSLALTWSEKLFF
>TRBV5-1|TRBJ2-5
CASAGHPQETQYF
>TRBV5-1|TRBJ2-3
CASSQQGAPTDTQYF
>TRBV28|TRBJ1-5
CASSFSSSGNQPQHF
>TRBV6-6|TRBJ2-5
CASSKGLAGTQETQYF
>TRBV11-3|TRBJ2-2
CASSRNWGRSNTGELFF
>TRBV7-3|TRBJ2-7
CASSLSATGTYEQYF
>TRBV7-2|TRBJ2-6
CASSLAGPSGANVLTF
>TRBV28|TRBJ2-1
CASSQTSGGSRYNEQFF
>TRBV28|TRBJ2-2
CASNRASNTGELFF
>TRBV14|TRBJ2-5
CASSQSSGTQYF
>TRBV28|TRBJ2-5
CATSGQAQETQYF
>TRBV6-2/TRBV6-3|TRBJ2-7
CASLRTGGSYEQYF
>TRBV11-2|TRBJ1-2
CASSLRDRKSYGYTF
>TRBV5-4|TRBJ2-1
CASSLGSGGALNEQFF
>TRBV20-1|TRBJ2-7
CSARGDAGSYEQYF
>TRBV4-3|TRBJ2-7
CASSQDRTYEQYF
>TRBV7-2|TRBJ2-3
CASSRGPSITDTQYF
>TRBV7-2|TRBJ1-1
CASSSLPREAFF
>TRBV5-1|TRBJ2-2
CASSLDPNTGELFF
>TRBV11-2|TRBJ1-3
CASSRPPGSSGNTIYF
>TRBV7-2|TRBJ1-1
CASSFSPGQGLEAFF
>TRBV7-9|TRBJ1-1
CASRPAVMNTEAFF
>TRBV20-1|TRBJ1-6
CSARDRGGARSPLHF
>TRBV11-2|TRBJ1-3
CASSPGTPSGNTIYF
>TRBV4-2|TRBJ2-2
CASSQVGADTGELFF
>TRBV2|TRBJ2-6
CAILERAGANVLTF
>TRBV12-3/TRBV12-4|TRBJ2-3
CASSFNSDTDTQYF
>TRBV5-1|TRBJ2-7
CASSLMTPSYEQYF
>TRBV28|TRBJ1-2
CASSTIRDGYTF